These 28 T cell receptor beta chains came from one sample sequenced in a study of shared clonotypes between healthy human individuals. CD45RO-negative CD8 cells positively selected for CCR7 made up the naive population, which excluded terminally differentiated effector memory CD45RA+ cells. Using immunoSEQ multiplex PCR, the repertoire was profiled, and TCRdb retains in-frame clones only, with some absent. Of fewer than 700,000 clones listed, 90% to 95% were seen once; the top ten hold about 0.11%. Sequencing was performed on naive CD8+ T cells sorted from blood. The receptor set was obtained from a woman aged 25 to 39 in good health.

This chain links TRBV28 with TRBJ1-2; 7 nucleotides match TRBD1. Trimming took 2 bases from V and 4 from J; bases not matched to a gene: 4. The CDR3 has 14 amino acids. Germline V gene data show CDR1 as MDHEN and CDR2 as SYDVKM. The CDR3 DNA sequence: TGTGCCAGCAGTTTAACCGACAGGGTCTATGGCTACACCTTC. Its protein product is CASSLTDRVYGYTF.

This clone was found once. In DNA form, the CDR3 reads TGCGCCAGCAGCTTGGAACGGGAGAGCTCCTACAATGAGCAGTTCTTC. As protein: CASSLERESSYNEQFF. The V call is TRBV5-1, the J call TRBJ2-1; the D gene is possibly TRBD2 (6 bases). In germline, CDR1 is SGHRS, CDR2 YFSETQ. Trimming left V 0 bases short and J 0 bases short, with 10 bases between. The CDR3 is 16 residues long.

CDR3 DNA: TGCGCCAGCAGCCCGAGACAGGGTATAACAGTCTACGAGCAGTACTTC. Translation: CASSPRQGITVYEQYF. The rearrangement links TRBV5-1 to TRBJ2-7; 7 nucleotides line up with TRBD1. Unmatched junction bases numbered 13, after V lost 4 bases and J lost 3 bases. This CDR3 comprises 16 residues. Germline values: CDR1 SGHRS, CDR2 YFSETQ.

The chain combines TRBV9 with TRBJ2-2, with 11 nucleotides matching TRBD2. Germline CDR1 SGDLS, CDR2 YYNGEE. The V and J ends lost 3 bases and 7 bases, in that order; junction bases with no gene match: 11. This CDR3 is built from 17 residues. The CDR3 here is CASSAHPGLAEGGELFF. CDR3 DNA: TGTGCCAGCAGCGCCCACCCGGGACTAGCGGAAGGCGGGGAGCTGTTTTTT.

CDR3 DNA sequence: TGTGCCAGCAGCCTCGGACAGGCACAAAAGGCTTTCTTT. Residues: CASSLGQAQKAFF. J is TRBJ1-1 and V is TRBV13; 7 bases align to TRBD1. Germline V gene lookup returns CDR1 PRHDT and CDR2 FYEKMQ (reference sequence). Unmatched junction bases numbered 11, after V lost 5 bases and J lost 11 bases. The length of the CDR3 is 13 residues.

The V gene is TRBV4-1, the J gene TRBJ2-5, with 7 bases aligning to TRBD2. Near its end, the DNA agrees better with TRBJ2-7, so the J call may be wrong. The CDR3 spans 14 residues. Germline values: CDR1 MGHRA, CDR2 YSYEKL. As DNA, the CDR3 is TGCGCCAGCAGCCAAGGGGGGGGAACCTACGAGCAGTACTTC. Residues: CASSQGGGTYEQYF.

The DNA for the CDR3 is TGCGCCAGCAGTGTAGGACTAGCCTACGAGCAGTACTTC. Amino acid sequence: CASSVGLAYEQYF. The chain links TRBV10-2 to TRBJ2-7, with TRBD2 matching 7 bases. The CDR3 spans 13 residues. Germline V CDR1 and CDR2: WSHSY, SAAADI. Trimming cost V 4 bases and J 2 bases; bases outside gene matches: 2.

V and J are TRBV19 and TRBJ1-2, with D possibly TRBD1 on 5 matching bases. This CDR3 is 16 amino acids long. Trimming took 3 bases from V and 3 from J, leaving 17 bases between them. Germline V gene data show CDR1 as LNHDA and CDR2 as SQIVND (reference sequence). The CDR3 sequence is CASSIGPRGMDYGYTF. The CDR3 DNA is TGTGCCAGTAGTATCGGTCCTAGGGGAATGGACTATGGCTACACCTTC.

The DNA for the CDR3 is TGTGCCAGCAGTGTGACGGGCCCCTACGAGCAGTACTTC. Protein: CASSVTGPYEQYF. J is TRBJ2-7 and V is TRBV27; D remains unclear. From germline, CDR1 is MNHEY and CDR2 SMNVEV (reference sequence). The CDR3 is 13 residues long. Trimming left V 5 bases short and J 2 bases short, with 10 bases between.

The V call is TRBV28, the J call TRBJ1-5; D unresolved. The V end was cut by 3 bases, the J end by 4 bases, with 7 bases between. The V gene's germline CDR1 is MDHEN and CDR2 SYDVKM. The length of the CDR3 is 13 residues. CDR3 sequence reads: CASSLSSNQPQHF. DNA for the CDR3: TGTGCCAGCAGTTTGTCGAGTAATCAGCCCCAGCATTTT.

The V gene is TRBV19, the J gene TRBJ2-1; unclear D gene. The CDR3 is 14 residues long. Germline CDR1 and CDR2: LNHDA and SQIVND (reference sequence). V was trimmed by 4 bases and J by 9 bases, leaving 16 bases between them. The CDR3 DNA reads as TGTGCCAGTAGTACCCTAGGTCCCCTAGGTGAGCAGTTCTTC. This translates into CASSTLGPLGEQFF.

The chain combines TRBV6-5 with TRBJ1-1; no clear D gene. Germline values: CDR1 MNHEY, CDR2 SVGAGI. V shed 4 bases and J shed 7 bases, with 13 bases lying between them. The CDR3 sequence is 13 residues long. The CDR3 coding sequence is TGTGCCAGCAGTTCCGCTTTTAGTATTGAAGCTTTCTTT. Residues: CASSSAFSIEAFF.

This clone has just one count. The V and J genes are TRBV28 and TRBJ2-3; TRBD2 agrees at 8 bases. Germline-derived CDR1 and CDR2 are MDHEN and SYDVKM. Trimming cost V 5 bases and J 5 bases; bases outside gene matches: 9. This CDR3 is 15 amino acids long. The CDR3 is CASSRAGVGLDTQYF. The CDR3 DNA reads as TGTGCCAGCAGTAGAGCGGGAGTTGGTTTAGATACGCAGTATTTT.

This chain joins TRBV5-6 and TRBJ2-1; 8 bases are shared with TRBD1. The V and J ends lost 4 bases and 2 bases, in that order; junction bases with no gene match: 8. This CDR3 contains 16 residues. Per germline, CDR1 SGHDT and CDR2 YYEEEE. CDR3 sequence (DNA): TGTGCCAGCAGCCAACTGACAGGGGTCACCTACAATGAGCAGTTCTTC. This codes for CASSQLTGVTYNEQFF.

This sequence joins TRBV19 and TRBJ1-1; the D is unclear. V lost 5 bases and J lost 7, with 11 bases in between. Germline V gives CDR1 LNHDA, CDR2 SQIVND (reference sequence). The CDR3 length is 12 residues. CDR3 nucleotide sequence: TGTGCCAGTAGTTCGATCTGGGATGAAGCTTTCTTT. Its protein is CASSSIWDEAFF.

CDR3 loop: CASSKKRVQSNLGDHSAYEQYF. CDR3 coding DNA: TGTGCCAGCAGCAAAAAGAGGGTTCAATCCAATCTTGGGGACCACTCCGCCTACGAGCAGTACTTC. The rearrangement uses TRBV21-1 and TRBJ2-7. TRBV21-1 is described as a pseudogene. This CDR3 is 22 amino acids long.

The chain joins TRBV27 to TRBJ2-1; either TRBD1 or TRBD2 may supply D (5 bases each). CDR3 length: 12 residues. Germline CDR1 reads MNHEY; CDR2 reads SMNVEV (reference sequence). With 4 bases removed from V and 13 bases from J, the gap between germline ends came to 14 bases. The CDR3 loop reads CASSSPRGRQFF. CDR3 bases: TGTGCCAGCAGTTCGCCTCGGGGCAGACAGTTCTTC.

As regards this clone: Other nucleotide sequences in the sample specify the same CDR3. This sequence joins TRBV11-2 and TRBJ1-5; D gene uncertain. Germline V gives CDR1 SGHAT, CDR2 FQNNGV. The CDR3 covers 12 residues. Trimming pared 1 base from V and 7 bases from J, leaving 5 bases between. The CDR3 coding sequence is TGTGCCAGCAGCTTAGCAGGACAGCCCCAGCATTTT. It codes for CASSLAGQPQHF.

V and J are TRBV7-8 and TRBJ2-5; 13 positions agree with TRBD2. The CDR3 is made up of 17 amino acids. J gave up 5 bases and V 5 bases, and 11 bases lay outside the gene matches. Germline CDR1 is SGHVS and CDR2 is FQNEAQ. CDR3 amino acids: CASSVGLAGDHRETQYF. The CDR3 nucleotides read TGTGCCAGCAGCGTCGGACTAGCGGGAGATCATAGGGAGACCCAGTACTTC.

The chain couples TRBV13 to TRBJ2-2, with 8 positions matching TRBD2. The germline gives CDR1 PRHDT, CDR2 FYEKMQ (reference sequence). Trimming at V came to 2 bases and at J to 2 bases, leaving 1 base not matched to a gene. The CDR3 consists of 15 residues. CDR3 nucleotides: TGTGCCAGCAGCTTAACTAGCGGCAACACCGGGGAGCTGTTTTTT. It codes for CASSLTSGNTGELFF.

The gene calls are TRBV4-1 and TRBJ2-7; 9 nucleotides line up with TRBD1. The germline CDR1 and CDR2 sequences are MGHRA and YSYEKL. The CDR3 is 16 amino acids. Trimming at V came to 1 base and at J to 2 bases, leaving 6 bases not matched to a gene. The CDR3 region is CASSQGPGQGTYEQYF. CDR3 DNA: TGCGCCAGCAGCCAAGGTCCGGGACAGGGAACCTACGAGCAGTACTTC.

The CDR3 protein is CATSRATSSETQYF. For the CDR3, the DNA is TGTGCCACCAGCAGAGCGACTAGCTCAGAGACCCAGTACTTC. The chain combines TRBV15 with TRBJ2-5; TRBD2 aligns across 7 bases. V dropped 1 base and J dropped 4; count of bases not matched to a gene: 3. The CDR3 contains 14 residues. CDR1 LNHNV and CDR2 YYDKDF come from the germline V gene (reference sequence).

The chain combines TRBV27 with TRBJ2-5; 7 bases line up with TRBD2. V was pared by 4 bases and J by 1 base, with 15 bases of the junction left unmatched. The CDR3 is 18 residues long. CDR1 is MNHEY, CDR2 SMNVEV, per germline (reference sequence). CDR3 bases: TGTGCCAGCAGTTCTATTACTTCGTCGACTAGCTCCCAAGAGACCCAGTACTTC. It translates to CASSSITSSTSSQETQYF.

The CDR3, as DNA: TGCGCCAGCAGTCAAAACCGGGACAGGGGTACCCCTGGGGCCAACGTCCTGACTTTC. This sequence encodes CASSQNRDRGTPGANVLTF. This chain uses TRBV23-1 with TRBJ2-6; 10 bases align to TRBD1. TRBV23-1 is sorted into the ORF group, with uncertain function. J lost 2 bases, V lost 2 bases, and 9 bases had no gene match. The CDR3 is made up of 19 amino acids.

The V gene is TRBV27, the J gene TRBJ2-1; D might be TRBD1 (6 bases). The germline gives CDR1 MNHEY, CDR2 SMNVEV (reference sequence). The CDR3 consists of 14 residues. V dropped 2 bases and J dropped 12 bases, with 17 bases sitting between them. The CDR3 sequence: CASSLRQGMVGQFF. The CDR3 DNA reads TGTGCCAGCAGTTTACGGCAGGGGATGGTCGGGCAGTTCTTC.

The V call is TRBV7-6, the J call TRBJ1-1; D is ambiguous. The CDR3 runs to 14 residues. Germline V gives CDR1 SGHVS, CDR2 FNYEAQ. Trimming took 4 bases from V and 2 from J, leaving 11 bases between them. CDR3 nucleotides: TGTGCCAGCAGCTCATCGCCCAGAAACACTGAAGCTTTCTTT. Its protein product is CASSSSPRNTEAFF.

This rearrangement joins TRBV6-1 to TRBJ1-5; D is ambiguous. V shed 4 bases and J shed 0 bases, with 13 bases lying between them. The CDR3 spans 16 residues. CDR1 MNHNS and CDR2 SASEGT come from the germline V gene. CDR3 bases: TGTGCCAGCAGTGCCTGGACCCCCCTTAGCAATCAGCCCCAGCATTTT. Residues: CASSAWTPLSNQPQHF.

The V and J genes are TRBV27 and TRBJ1-5; no definite D call. The germline V gene has CDR1 MNHEY and CDR2 SMNVEV (reference sequence). The length of the CDR3 is 14 residues. V was cut by 3 bases and J by 8 bases, with 14 bases left in between. CDR3: CASSFSEGSKPQHF. The DNA for the CDR3 is TGTGCCAGCAGTTTTTCGGAGGGTAGTAAGCCCCAGCATTTT.